This T cell receptor beta chain was retrieved from a study of CD8+CD57+ T cells in acquired aplastic anemia. The CDR3 contains 15 residues. Per germline, CDR1 LNHNV and CDR2 YYDKDF (reference sequence). V lost 0 bases, J lost 3 bases, and 11 bases lay in between. The template for TCR beta VDJ and CDR3 sequence profiling was genomic DNA. TCRdb reanalysed the reads using MiXCR and keeps one entry per CDR3 protein. The sample records about 140,000 distinct CDR3 sequences, 41% being singletons. The rearrangement links TRBV15 to TRBJ1-1, with D possibly TRBD1 on 6 matching bases. The sequencing input was sorted CD4+, CD8+, or CD8+CD57+ T cells (not recorded which) from PBMCs. The receptor comes from a human donor in good health, serving as a control. CDR3 coding DNA: TGTGCCACCAGCAGAGACAGGGGAGGGGACACTGAAGCTTTCTTT. Encoded protein: CATSRDRGGDTEAFF. The full variable domain, completed using reference TRBV15 and TRBJ1-1, is DAMVIQNPRYQVTQFGKPVTLSCSQTLNHNVMYWYQQKSSQAPKLLFHYYDKDFNNEADTPDNFQSRRPNTSFCFLDIRSPGLGDTAMYLCATSRDRGGDTEAFFGQGTRLTVV.